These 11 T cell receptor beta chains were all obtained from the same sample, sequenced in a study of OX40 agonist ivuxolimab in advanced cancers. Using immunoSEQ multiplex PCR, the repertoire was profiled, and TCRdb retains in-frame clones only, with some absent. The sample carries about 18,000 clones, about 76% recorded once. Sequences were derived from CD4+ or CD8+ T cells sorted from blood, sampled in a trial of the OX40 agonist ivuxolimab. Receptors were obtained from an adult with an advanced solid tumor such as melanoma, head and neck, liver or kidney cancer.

The CDR3 region is CASSLRDPEGNTIYF. The CDR3 DNA follows: TGTGCCAGCAGCCTCAGGGATCCGGAAGGAAACACCATATATTTT. The chain couples TRBV6-6 to TRBJ1-3; D is possibly TRBD1 (5 bases). Trimming took off 6 bases at V and 4 bases at J, with 16 bases between the two ends. Germline V gene data show CDR1 as MNHNY and CDR2 as SVGAGI (reference sequence). The length of the CDR3 is 15 residues.

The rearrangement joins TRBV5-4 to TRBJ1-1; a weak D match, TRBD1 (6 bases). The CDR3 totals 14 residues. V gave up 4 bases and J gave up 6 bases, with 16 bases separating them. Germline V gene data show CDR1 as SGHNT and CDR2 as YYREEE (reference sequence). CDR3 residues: CASSPGTQEPEAFF. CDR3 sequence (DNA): TGTGCCAGCAGCCCCGGGACACAGGAACCTGAAGCTTTCTTT.

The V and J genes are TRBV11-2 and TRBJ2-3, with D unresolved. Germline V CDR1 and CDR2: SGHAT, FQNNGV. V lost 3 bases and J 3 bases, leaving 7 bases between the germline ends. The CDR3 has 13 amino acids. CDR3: CASSFSLTDTQYF. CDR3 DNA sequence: TGTGCCAGCAGCTTTTCCCTAACAGATACGCAGTATTTT.

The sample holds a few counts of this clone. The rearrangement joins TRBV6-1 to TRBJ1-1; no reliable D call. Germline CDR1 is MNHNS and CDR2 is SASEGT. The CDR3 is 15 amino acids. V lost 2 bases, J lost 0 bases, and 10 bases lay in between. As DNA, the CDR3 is TGTGCCAGCAGTGAAAGCCAGGTACTGAACACTGAAGCTTTCTTT. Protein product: CASSESQVLNTEAFF.

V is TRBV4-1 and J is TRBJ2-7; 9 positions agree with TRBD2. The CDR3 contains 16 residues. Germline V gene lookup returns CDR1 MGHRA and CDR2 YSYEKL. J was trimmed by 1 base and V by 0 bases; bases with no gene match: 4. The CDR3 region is CASSQDRTSVSYEQYF. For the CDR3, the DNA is TGCGCCAGCAGCCAAGATAGGACTAGCGTATCCTACGAGCAGTACTTC.

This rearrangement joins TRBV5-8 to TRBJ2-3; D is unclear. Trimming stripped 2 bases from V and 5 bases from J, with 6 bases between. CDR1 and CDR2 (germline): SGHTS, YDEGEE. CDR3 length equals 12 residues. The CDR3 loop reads CASSFWIDTQYF. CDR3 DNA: TGTGCCAGCAGCTTCTGGATAGATACGCAGTATTTT. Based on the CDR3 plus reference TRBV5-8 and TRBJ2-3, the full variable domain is EAGVTQSPTHLIKTRGQQATLRCSPISGHTSVYWYQQALGLGLQFLLWYDEGEERNRGNFPPRFSGRQFPNYSSELNVNALELEDSALYLCASSFWIDTQYFGPGTRLTVL.

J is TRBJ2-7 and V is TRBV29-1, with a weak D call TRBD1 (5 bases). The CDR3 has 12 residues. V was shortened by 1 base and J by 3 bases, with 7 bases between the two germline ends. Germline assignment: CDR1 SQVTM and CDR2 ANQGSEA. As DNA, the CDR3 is TGCAGCGTTGAAGCAGGGCGCTACGAGCAGTACTTC. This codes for CSVEAGRYEQYF.

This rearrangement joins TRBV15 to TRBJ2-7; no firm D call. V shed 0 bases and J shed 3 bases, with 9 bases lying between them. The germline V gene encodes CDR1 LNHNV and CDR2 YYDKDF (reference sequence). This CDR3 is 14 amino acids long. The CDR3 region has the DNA TGTGCCACCAGCAGAGAACGCCAGTACTACGAGCAGTACTTC. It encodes CATSRERQYYEQYF.

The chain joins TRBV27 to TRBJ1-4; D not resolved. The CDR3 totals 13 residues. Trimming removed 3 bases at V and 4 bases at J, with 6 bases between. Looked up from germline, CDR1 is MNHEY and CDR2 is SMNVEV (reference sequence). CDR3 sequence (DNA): TGTGCCAGCAGTTTTGGGAGTAATGAAAAACTGTTTTTT. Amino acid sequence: CASSFGSNEKLFF.

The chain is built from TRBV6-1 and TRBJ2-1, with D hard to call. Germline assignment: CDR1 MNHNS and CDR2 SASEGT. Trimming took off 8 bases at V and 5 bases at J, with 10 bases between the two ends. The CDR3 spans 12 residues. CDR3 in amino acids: CASRFYNNEQFF. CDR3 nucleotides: TGTGCCAGCCGTTTCTACAACAATGAGCAGTTCTTC.

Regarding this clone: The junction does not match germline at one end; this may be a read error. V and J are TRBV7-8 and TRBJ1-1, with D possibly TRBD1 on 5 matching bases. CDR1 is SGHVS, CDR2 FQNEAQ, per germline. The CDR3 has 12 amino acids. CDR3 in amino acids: CASGFGGTEAFF. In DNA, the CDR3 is TGTGCCAGCGGCTTCGGGGGCACTGAAGCTTTCTTT.